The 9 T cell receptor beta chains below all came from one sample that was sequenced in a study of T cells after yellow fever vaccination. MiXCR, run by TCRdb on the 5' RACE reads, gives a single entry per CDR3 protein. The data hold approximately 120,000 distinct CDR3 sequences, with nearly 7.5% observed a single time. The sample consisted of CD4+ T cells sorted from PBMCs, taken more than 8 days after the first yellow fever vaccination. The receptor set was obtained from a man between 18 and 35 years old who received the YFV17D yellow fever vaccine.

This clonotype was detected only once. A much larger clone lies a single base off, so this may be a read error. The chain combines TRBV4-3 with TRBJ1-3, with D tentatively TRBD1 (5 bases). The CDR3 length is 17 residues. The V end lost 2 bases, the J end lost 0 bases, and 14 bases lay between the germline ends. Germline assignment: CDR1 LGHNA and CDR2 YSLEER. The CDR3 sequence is CASSQFIQADSGNTIYF. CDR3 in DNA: TGCGCCAGCAGCCAATTCATACAGGCTGACTCTGGAAACACCATATATTTT.

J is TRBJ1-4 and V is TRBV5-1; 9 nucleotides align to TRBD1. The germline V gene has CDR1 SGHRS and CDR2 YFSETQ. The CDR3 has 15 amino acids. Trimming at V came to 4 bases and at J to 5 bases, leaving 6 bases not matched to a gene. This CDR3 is CASSRGGQGNEKLFF. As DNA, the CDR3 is TGCGCCAGCAGCCGGGGCGGACAGGGGAATGAAAAACTGTTTTTT. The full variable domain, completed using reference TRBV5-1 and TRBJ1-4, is KAGVTQTPRYLIKTRGQQVTLSCSPISGHRSVSWYQQTPGQGLQFLFEYFSETQRNKGNFPGRFSGRQFSNSRSEMNVSTLELGDSALYLCASSRGGQGNEKLFFGSGTQLSVL.

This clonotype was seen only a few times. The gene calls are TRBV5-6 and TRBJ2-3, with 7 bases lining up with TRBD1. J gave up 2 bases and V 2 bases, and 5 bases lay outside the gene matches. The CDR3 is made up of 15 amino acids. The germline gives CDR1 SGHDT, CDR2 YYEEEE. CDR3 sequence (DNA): TGTGCCAGCAGCTTCCCCGGGACAGCCACAGATACGCAGTATTTT. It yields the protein CASSFPGTATDTQYF.

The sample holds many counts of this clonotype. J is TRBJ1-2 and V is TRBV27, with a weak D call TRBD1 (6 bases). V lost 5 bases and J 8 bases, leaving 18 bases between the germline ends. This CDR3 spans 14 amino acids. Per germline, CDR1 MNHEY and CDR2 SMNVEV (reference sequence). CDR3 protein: CASSSRGGGYGYTF. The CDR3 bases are TGTGCCAGCAGTAGTCGAGGAGGGGGTTACGGCTACACCTTC.

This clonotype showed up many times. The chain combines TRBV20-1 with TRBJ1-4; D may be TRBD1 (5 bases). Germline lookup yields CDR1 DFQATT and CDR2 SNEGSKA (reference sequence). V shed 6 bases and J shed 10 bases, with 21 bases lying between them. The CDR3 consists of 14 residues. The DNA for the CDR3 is TGCAGTGCCGCAGACGGCCAGGGTCGGGCAAAACTGTTTTTT. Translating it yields CSAADGQGRAKLFF.

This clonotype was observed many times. CDR3 DNA: TGCAGCGTTGACAGGCGGTACAATGAGCAGTTCTTC. This translates into CSVDRRYNEQFF. The chain has TRBV29-1 and TRBJ2-1; D ambiguous. Germline loops: CDR1 SQVTM, CDR2 ANQGSEA. Deletions cut 3 bases from V and 4 bases from J, with 7 bases between. The CDR3 covers 12 residues.

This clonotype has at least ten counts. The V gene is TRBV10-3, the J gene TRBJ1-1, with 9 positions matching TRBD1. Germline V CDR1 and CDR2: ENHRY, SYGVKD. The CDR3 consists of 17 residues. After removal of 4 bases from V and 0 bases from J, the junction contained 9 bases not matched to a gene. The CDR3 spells CAISGGLGTGLNTEAFF. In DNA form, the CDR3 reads TGTGCCATCAGTGGCGGACTGGGGACAGGGTTGAACACTGAAGCTTTCTTT.

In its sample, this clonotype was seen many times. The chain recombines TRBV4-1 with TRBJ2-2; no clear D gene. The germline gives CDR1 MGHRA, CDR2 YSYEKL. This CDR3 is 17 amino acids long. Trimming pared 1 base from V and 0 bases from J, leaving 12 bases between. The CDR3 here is CASSQGIPVANTGELFF. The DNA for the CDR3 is TGCGCCAGCAGCCAAGGAATCCCTGTTGCGAACACCGGGGAGCTGTTTTTT.

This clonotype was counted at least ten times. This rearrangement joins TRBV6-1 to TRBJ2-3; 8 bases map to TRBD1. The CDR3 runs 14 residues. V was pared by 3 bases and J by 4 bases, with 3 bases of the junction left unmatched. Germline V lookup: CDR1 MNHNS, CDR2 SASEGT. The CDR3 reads CASSDDRGPDTQYF. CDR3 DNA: TGTGCCAGCAGTGATGACAGGGGTCCAGATACGCAGTATTTT.